This T cell receptor (beta chain) comes out of a study of radiation and T cells in renal cell carcinoma. Study observations and caveats: Without pretreatment biopsies, baseline tumor clonotype presence was undetermined.

To note about this clone: Its antigen is as yet unknown.

Libraries were prepared by immunoSEQ multiplex PCR; TCRdb keeps only in-frame clonotypes and omits some of them. The sample includes 100,000 to 150,000 clones, 81% of them seen just once. This sample's time point: blood 2 weeks post-SBRT. Treatment given: 15 Gy SBRT to primary tumor, nephrectomy 4 weeks later. With 4 bases removed from V and 9 bases from J, the gap between germline ends came to 28 bases. Germline V CDR1 and CDR2: SGHNT, YYREEE (reference sequence). The CDR3 consists of 17 residues. The genes are TRBV5-4 and TRBJ2-5, with a tentative D call TRBD1 (6 bases). This sample comprised blood, obtained from a patient whose treatment included radiotherapy and nephrectomy. The sequence was obtained from a man aged 45 to 65 with renal cell carcinoma. CDR3 residues: CASSREPQGSSGESQYF. The CDR3 DNA is TGTGCCAGCAGCCGTGAACCTCAGGGGAGTAGTGGTGAGTCCCAGTACTTC. Combining the CDR3 with reference TRBV5-4 and TRBJ2-5 gives the whole variable domain ETGVTQSPTHLIKTRGQQVTLRCSSQSGHNTVSWYQQALGQGPQFIFQYYREEENGRGNFPPRFSGLQFPNYSSELNVNALELDDSALYLCASSREPQGSSGESQYFGPGTRLLVL.